This T cell receptor (beta chain) was observed in a study of blood T cell repertoires in COVID-19. About the study: Collection of acute and convalescent COVID-19 samples took place in the United States, Italy and Spain. PBMCs, B-cell-depleted T cells, or T cells provided the cDNA or gDNA that made up the material.

Per the original data handling: Estimated nucleated cell counts came from reference gene primer amplification. The table came from immunoSEQ multiplex PCR; TCRdb's copy has only in-frame clones and leaves some out. The V and J calls and the clone size are those of that table, but D and trimming were determined from the DNA. This sample has 45,000 or so clones, with about nine tenths found just once. Sequenced sample: peripheral blood. This clonotype was sampled from a man between 70 and 80 years old with active COVID-19.

CDR3 residues: CASSQGSSGELFF. For the CDR3, the DNA is TGTGCCAGCAGCCAGGGGTCCTCCGGGGAGCTGTTTTTT. This chain uses TRBV12-3 or TRBV12-4 with TRBJ2-2, with a weak D call TRBD1 (6 bases). V gave up 6 bases and J gave up 6 bases, with 11 bases separating them. The CDR3 totals 13 residues.